The clone carrying this TCR beta chain was seen more than once but under ten times. The antigen is not known. This sample stems from a study of spatial heterogeneity in lung cancer. At the level of the study: Fewer alpha-chain than beta-chain sequences were consistently detected.

This sample's time point: sample taken at primary tumor resection. TCRdb analysed the 5' RACE reads with MiXCR anew, one entry per CDR3 protein. This table has about 7,200 distinct CDR3 sequences, around 11% appearing once. Study results and limitations: Mutation tallies in tumors tracked expanded intratumoral alpha and beta TCR counts.

V was trimmed by 5 bases and J by 1 base, leaving 9 bases between them. The CDR3 totals 15 residues. The chain joins TRBV12-3 or TRBV12-4 to TRBJ1-6; possibly TRBD1 for D (6 bases). Sequences were derived from lung tumor tissue, sampled at surgery. The sequence derives from a female donor with early-stage non-small cell lung cancer. CDR3 sequence (DNA): TGTGCCAGCAGTAGACAGGTTTCCTATAATTCACCCCTCCACTTT. This sequence encodes CASSRQVSYNSPLHF.